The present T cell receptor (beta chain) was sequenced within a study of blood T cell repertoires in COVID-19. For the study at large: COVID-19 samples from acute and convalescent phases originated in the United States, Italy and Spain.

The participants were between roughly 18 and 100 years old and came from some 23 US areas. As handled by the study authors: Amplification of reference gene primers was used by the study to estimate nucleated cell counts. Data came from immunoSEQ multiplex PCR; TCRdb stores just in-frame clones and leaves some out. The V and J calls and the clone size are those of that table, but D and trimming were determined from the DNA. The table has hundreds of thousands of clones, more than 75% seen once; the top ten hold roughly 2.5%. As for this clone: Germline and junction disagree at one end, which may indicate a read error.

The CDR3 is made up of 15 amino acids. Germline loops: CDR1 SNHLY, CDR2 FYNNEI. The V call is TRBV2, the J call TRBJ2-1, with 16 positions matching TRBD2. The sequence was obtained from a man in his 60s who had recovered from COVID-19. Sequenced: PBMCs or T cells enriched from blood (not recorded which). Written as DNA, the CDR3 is TGTGCCAGCAGGGCCGGGACTAGCGGGAGGGATGAGCAGCTCTTC. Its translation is CASRAGTSGRDEQLF. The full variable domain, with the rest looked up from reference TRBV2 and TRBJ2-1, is EPEVTQTPSHQVTQMGQEVILRCVPISNHLYFYWYRQILGQKVEFLVSFYNNEISEKSEIFDDQFSVERPDGSNFTLKIRSTKLEDSAMYFCASRAGTSGRDEQLFGPGTRLTVL.